Included here is one T cell receptor (beta chain) sequence, with context. CDR1 and CDR2 from the germline V gene are MNHEY and SVGAGI. The V gene lost 7 bases and the J gene lost 3 bases, with 9 bases spanning the gap. The CDR3 consists of 12 residues. The sample comes from a study of control samples from healthy donors and cancer patients. Sequenced by immunoSEQ multiplex PCR; TCRdb stores in-frame clones only, minus some. The sample consists of 75,000 to 100,000 clones, roughly 78% of them appearing once. The sequence was obtained from a man aged 55 to 70 in good health. This chain connects TRBV6-5 to TRBJ1-2, with D possibly matching TRBD1 (5 bases). The source material was blood. Here the CDR3 DNA reads TGTGCCAGCACCCGGGGCGACTATGGCTACACCTTC. It translates to CASTRGDYGYTF.